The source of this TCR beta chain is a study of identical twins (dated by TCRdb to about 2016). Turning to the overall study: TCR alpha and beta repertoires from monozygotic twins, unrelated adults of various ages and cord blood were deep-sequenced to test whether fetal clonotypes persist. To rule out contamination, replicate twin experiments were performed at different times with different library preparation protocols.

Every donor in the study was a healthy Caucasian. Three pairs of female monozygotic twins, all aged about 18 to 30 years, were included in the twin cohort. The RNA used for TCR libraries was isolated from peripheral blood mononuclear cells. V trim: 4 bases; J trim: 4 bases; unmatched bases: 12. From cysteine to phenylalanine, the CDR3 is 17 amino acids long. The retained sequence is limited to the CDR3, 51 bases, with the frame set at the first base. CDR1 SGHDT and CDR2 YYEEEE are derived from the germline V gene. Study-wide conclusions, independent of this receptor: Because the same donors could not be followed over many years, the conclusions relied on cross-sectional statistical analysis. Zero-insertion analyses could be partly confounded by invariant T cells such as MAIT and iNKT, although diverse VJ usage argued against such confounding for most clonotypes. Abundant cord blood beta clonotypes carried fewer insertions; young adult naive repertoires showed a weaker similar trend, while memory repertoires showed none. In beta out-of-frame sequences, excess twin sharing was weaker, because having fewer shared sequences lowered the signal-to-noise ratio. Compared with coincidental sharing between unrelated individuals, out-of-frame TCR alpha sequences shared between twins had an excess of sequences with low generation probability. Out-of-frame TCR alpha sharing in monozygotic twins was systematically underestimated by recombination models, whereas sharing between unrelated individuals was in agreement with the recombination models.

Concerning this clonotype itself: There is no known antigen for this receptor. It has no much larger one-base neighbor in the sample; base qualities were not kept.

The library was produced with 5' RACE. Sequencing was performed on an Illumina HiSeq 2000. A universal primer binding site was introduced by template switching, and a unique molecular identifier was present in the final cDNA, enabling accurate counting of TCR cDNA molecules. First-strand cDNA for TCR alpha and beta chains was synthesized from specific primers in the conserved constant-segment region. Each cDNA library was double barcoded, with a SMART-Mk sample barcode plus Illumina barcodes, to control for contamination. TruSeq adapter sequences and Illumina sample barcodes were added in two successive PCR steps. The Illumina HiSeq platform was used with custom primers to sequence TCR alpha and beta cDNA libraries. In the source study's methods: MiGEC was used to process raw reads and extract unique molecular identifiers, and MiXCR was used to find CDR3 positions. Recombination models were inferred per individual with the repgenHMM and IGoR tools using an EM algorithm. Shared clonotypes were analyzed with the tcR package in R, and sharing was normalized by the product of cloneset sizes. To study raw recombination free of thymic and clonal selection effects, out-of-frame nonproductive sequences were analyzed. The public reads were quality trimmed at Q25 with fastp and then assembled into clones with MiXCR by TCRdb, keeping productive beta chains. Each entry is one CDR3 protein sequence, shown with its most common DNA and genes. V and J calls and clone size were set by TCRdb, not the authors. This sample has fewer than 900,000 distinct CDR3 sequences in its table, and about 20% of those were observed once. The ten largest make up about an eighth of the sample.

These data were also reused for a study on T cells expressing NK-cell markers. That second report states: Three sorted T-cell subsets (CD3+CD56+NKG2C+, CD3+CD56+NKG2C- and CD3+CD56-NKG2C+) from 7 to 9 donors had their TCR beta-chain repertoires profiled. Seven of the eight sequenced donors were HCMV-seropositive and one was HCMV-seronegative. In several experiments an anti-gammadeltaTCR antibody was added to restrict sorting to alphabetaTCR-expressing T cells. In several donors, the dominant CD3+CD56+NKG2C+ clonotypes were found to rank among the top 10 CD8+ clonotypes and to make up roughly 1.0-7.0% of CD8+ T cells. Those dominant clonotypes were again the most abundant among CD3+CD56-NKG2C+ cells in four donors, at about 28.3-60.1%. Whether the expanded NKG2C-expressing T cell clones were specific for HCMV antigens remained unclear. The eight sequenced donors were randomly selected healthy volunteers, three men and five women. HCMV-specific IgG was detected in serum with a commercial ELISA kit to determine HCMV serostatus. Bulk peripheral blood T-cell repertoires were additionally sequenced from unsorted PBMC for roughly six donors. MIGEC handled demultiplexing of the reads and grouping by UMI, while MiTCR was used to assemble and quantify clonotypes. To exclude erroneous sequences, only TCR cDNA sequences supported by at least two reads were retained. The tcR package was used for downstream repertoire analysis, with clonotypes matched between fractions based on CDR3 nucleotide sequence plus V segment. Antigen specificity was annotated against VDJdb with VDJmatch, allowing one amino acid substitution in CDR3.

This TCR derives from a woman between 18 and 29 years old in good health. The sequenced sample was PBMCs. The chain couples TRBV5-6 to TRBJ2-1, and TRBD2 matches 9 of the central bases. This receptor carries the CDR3 CASSDAITSGPYNEQFF. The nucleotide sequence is TGTGCCAGCAGCGACGCCATTACTAGCGGGCCTTACAATGAGCAGTTCTTC.